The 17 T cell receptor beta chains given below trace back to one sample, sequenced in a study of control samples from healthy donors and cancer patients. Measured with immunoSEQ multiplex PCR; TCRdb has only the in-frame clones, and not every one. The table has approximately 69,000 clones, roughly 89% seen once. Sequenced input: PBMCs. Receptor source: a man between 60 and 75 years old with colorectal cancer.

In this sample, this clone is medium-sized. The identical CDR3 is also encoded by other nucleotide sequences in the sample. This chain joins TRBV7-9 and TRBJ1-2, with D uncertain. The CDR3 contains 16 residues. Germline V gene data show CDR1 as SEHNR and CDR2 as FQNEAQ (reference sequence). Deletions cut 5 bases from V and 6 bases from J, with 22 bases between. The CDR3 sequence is CASSLPIRTVYDGYTF. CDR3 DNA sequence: TGTGCCAGCAGCCTCCCTATCCGGACCGTTTACGATGGCTACACCTTC.

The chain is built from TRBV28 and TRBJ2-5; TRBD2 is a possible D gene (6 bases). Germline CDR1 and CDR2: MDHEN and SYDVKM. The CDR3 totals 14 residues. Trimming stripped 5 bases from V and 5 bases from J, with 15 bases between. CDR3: CASSLSGDGETQYF. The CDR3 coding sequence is TGTGCCAGCAGTCTGTCGGGGGACGGGGAGACCCAGTACTTC.

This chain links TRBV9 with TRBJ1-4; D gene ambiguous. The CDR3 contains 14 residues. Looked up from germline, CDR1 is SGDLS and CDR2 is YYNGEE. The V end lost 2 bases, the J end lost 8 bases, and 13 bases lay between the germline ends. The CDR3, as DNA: TGTGCCAGCAGCGTTTCGACCAAGCAGGAAAAACTGTTTTTT. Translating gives CASSVSTKQEKLFF. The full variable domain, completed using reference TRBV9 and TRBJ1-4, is DSGVTQTPKHLITATGQRVTLRCSPRSGDLSVYWYQQSLDQGLQFLIQYYNGEERAKGNILERFSAQQFPDLHSELNLSSLELGDSALYFCASSVSTKQEKLFFGSGTQLSVL.

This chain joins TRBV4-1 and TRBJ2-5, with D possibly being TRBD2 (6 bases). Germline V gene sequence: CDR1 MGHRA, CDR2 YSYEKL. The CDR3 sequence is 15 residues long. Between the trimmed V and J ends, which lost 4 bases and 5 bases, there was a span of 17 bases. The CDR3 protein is CASSLLPTAGETQYF. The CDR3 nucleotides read TGCGCCAGCAGCCTCCTACCGACGGCGGGGGAGACCCAGTACTTC.

This CDR3 is CASSLVSGQGGAGQYF. Here the CDR3 DNA reads TGTGCCAGCAGCTTAGTATCGGGACAGGGAGGGGCGGGCCAGTACTTC. The J gene is TRBJ2-5, the V gene TRBV7-9, with TRBD1 matching over 9 bases. Germline lookup yields CDR1 SEHNR and CDR2 FQNEAQ (reference sequence). Trimming removed 1 base from V and 10 bases from J; junction bases left unmatched: 13. The CDR3 is made up of 16 amino acids.

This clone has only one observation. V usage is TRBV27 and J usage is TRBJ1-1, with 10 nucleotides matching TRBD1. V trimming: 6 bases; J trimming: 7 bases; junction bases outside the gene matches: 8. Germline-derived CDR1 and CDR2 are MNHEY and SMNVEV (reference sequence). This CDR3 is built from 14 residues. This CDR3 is CASRTGTGAYEAFF. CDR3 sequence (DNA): TGTGCCAGCAGGACCGGGACAGGGGCTTATGAAGCTTTCTTT.

The CDR3 DNA follows: TGTGCCAGCTCACCTAGGACAGGGGGCGTTTACGAGCAGTACTTC. This translates into CASSPRTGGVYEQYF. V usage is TRBV18 and J usage is TRBJ2-7, with TRBD1 identical over 11 bases. Germline values: CDR1 KGHSH, CDR2 LQKENI. This CDR3 contains 15 residues. The trim removed 3 bases at V and 4 bases at J, leaving 5 bases unmatched.

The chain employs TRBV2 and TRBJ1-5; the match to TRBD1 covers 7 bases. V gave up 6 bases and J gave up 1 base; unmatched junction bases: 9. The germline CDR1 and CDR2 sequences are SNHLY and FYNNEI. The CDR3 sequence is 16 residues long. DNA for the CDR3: TGTGCCAGCAGGGGAGGGGGGACAGCGAGCAATCAGCCCCAGCATTTT. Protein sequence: CASRGGGTASNQPQHF. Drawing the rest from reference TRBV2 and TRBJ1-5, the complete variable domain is EPEVTQTPSHQVTQMGQEVILRCVPISNHLYFYWYRQILGQKVEFLVSFYNNEISEKSEIFDDQFSVERPDGSNFTLKIRSTKLEDSAMYFCASRGGGTASNQPQHFGDGTRLSIL.

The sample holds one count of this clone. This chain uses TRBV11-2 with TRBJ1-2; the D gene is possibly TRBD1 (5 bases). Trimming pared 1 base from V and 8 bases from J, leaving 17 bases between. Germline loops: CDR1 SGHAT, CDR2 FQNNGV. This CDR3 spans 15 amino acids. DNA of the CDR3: TGTGCCAGCAGCTTAGGGGCAGGGTTTTCCTTCGGCTACACCTTC. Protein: CASSLGAGFSFGYTF.

The CDR3 reads CASSSRVYSYEQYF. The CDR3 nucleotides read TGTGCCAGCAGTTCCAGGGTCTACTCCTACGAGCAGTACTTC. This chain connects TRBV6-5 to TRBJ2-7; tentative D call: TRBD1 (5 bases). Trimming cost V 4 bases and J 0 bases, with 10 bases left between them. Germline CDR1 reads MNHEY; CDR2 reads SVGAGI. There are 14 residues in the CDR3.

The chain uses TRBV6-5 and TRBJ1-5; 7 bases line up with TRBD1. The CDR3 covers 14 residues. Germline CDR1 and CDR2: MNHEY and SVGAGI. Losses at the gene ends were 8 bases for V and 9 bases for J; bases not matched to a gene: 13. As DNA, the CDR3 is TGTGCCAGCCGGGGGAGGGCCCAGGGGGTGCCCCAGCATTTT. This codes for CASRGRAQGVPQHF.

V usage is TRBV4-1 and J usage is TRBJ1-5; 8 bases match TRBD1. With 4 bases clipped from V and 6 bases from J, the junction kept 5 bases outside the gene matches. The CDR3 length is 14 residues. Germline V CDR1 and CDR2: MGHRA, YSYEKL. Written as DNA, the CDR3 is TGCGCCAGCAGCCCTCAGGGGGCGGCTCAGCCCCAGCATTTT. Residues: CASSPQGAAQPQHF.

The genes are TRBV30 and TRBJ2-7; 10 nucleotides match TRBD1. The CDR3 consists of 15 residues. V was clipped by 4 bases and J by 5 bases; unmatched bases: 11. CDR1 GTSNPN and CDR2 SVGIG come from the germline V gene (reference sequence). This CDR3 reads CAWTPGQGILNEQYF. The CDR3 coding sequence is TGTGCCTGGACTCCGGGACAGGGGATCCTAAACGAGCAGTACTTC.

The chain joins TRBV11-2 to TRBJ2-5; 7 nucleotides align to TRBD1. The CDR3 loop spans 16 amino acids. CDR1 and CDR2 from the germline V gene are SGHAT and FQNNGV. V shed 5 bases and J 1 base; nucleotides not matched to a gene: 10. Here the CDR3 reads CASSLQPGQTQETQYF. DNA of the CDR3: TGTGCCAGCAGCCTTCAACCGGGACAGACCCAAGAGACCCAGTACTTC.

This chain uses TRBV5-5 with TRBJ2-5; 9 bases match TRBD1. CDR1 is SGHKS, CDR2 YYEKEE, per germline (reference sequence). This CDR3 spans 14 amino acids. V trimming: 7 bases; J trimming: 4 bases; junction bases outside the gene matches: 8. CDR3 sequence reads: CASSTGGAGETQYF. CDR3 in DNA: TGTGCCAGCTCTACAGGGGGCGCAGGAGAGACCCAGTACTTC.

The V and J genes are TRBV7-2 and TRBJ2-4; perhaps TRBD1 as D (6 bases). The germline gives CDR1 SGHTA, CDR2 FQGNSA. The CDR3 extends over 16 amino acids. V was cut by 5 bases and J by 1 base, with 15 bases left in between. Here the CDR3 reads CASSPSTGRAKNIQYF. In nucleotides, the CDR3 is TGTGCCAGCAGCCCGAGCACAGGGCGGGCCAAAAACATTCAGTACTTC.

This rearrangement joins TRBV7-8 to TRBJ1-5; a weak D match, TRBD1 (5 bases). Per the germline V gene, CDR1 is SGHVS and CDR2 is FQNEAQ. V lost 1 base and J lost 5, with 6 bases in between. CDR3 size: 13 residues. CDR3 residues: CASSLVGDQPQHF. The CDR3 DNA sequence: TGTGCCAGCAGCTTAGTAGGGGATCAGCCCCAGCATTTT.